The entry below gives a single T cell receptor (beta chain) sequence along with its context. Time point defined: newly diagnosed, previously untreated cHL patient sample. The investigators isolated CD8+ T cells from thawed PBMCs using magnetic negative selection. As a comparison, the study used PBMCs from newly diagnosed, untreated classical Hodgkin lymphoma. These data are taken from a study of PD-1 blockade in classical Hodgkin lymphoma. The V and J ends lost 6 bases and 4 bases, in that order; junction bases with no gene match: 3. CDR1 and CDR2 from the germline V gene are SEHNR and FQNEAQ (reference sequence). The CDR3 is 15 amino acids. Assay: immunoSEQ multiplex PCR; the TCRdb copy retains only in-frame clones and omits some. The top ten hold roughly 6% of the sample, which has 13,000 to 15,000 clones, over 80% seen once.

Sequenced sample: CD8+ T cells from blood. This chain links TRBV7-9 with TRBJ2-1, with TRBD2 matching 13 bases. The sequence was obtained from a human donor with classical Hodgkin lymphoma. The chain's CDR3 is CASRKLAGGYNEQFF. Here the CDR3 DNA reads TGTGCCAGCAGAAAACTAGCGGGGGGGTACAATGAGCAGTTCTTC.